These T cell receptor beta chains were read from a single sample in a study of cytomegalovirus exposure and HLA in healthy donors. The data were produced by immunoSEQ multiplex PCR, yet TCRdb's version contains in-frame clones alone and is incomplete. This sample has around 150,000 clones, with about 86% found just once. The specimen sequenced was PBMCs. The origin of the receptors is a woman aged 25-40 years in good health and CMV-seronegative. Each CDR3 is given with its conserved first and last residue. D genes are given only for firm matches. The listing skips clone size in some rows; elsewhere it reads once, few, many or a size class.

>-|TRBV27|TRBJ2-5|TRBD1
CASSLSPPGQGLLGFLETQYF
TGTGCCAGCAGTCTTTCTCCCCCGGGACAGGGTTTATTAGGGTTTTTGGAGACCCAGTACTTC
>-|TRBV11-2|TRBJ2-3|-
CASRREARTDTQYF
TGTGCCAGCAGACGAGAGGCGAGGACAGATACGCAGTATTTT
>-|TRBV27|TRBJ2-1|-
CASSLNDYRRTYNEQFF
TGTGCCAGCAGTTTAAATGACTACCGACGAACCTACAATGAGCAGTTCTTC
>-|TRBV6-5|TRBJ2-1|TRBD2
CASTQTRGVWNEQFF
TGTGCCAGCACACAAACCCGGGGGGTTTGGAATGAGCAGTTCTTC
>-|TRBV6-5|TRBJ2-1|-
CASSYSDAFSYNEQFF
TGTGCCAGCAGTTACTCTGATGCATTCTCCTACAATGAGCAGTTCTTC
>-|TRBV2|TRBJ2-5|-
CASSDLDRFKETQYF
TGTGCCAGCAGTGACCTCGACAGGTTTAAAGAGACCCAGTACTTC
>-|TRBV5-1|TRBJ2-5|TRBD1
CASSLSGTGGLGTQYF
TGCGCCAGCAGCTTGTCCGGGACAGGGGGGTTAGGGACCCAGTACTTC
>-|TRBV27|TRBJ2-7|-
CASSFGPGRPQYF
TGTGCCAGCAGTTTCGGCCCTGGGAGGCCGCAGTACTTC
>-|TRBV9|TRBJ2-7|TRBD1
CASSATGNSYEQYF
TGTGCCAGCAGCGCGACAGGGAACTCCTACGAGCAGTACTTC
>-|TRBV6-4|TRBJ2-7|-
CASRLTASSYEQYF
TGTGCCAGCAGACTGACAGCCAGCTCCTACGAGCAGTACTTC
>-|TRBV10-3|TRBJ1-2|TRBD1
CATQGQGAQGYTF
TGTGCCACCCAGGGACAGGGGGCGCAAGGCTACACCTTC
>-|TRBV2|TRBJ2-5|TRBD2
CASKVGRALETQYF
TGTGCCAGCAAGGTCGGGAGGGCCCTGGAGACCCAGTACTTC
>-|TRBV9|TRBJ1-6|TRBD1
CASGAGGGGSPLHF
TGTGCCAGCGGAGCAGGAGGGGGCGGATCACCCCTCCACTTT
>few|TRBV2|TRBJ1-5|-
CASSPGTGNSNQPQHF
TGTGCCAGCAGCCCAGGGACGGGGAATAGCAATCAGCCCCAGCATTTT
>once|TRBV28|TRBJ1-2|TRBD1
CASSLPVYSGQGAEGYGYTF
TGTGCCAGCAGTTTACCCGTTTACTCGGGACAGGGGGCCGAGGGGTATGGCTACACCTTC
>-|TRBV6-5|TRBJ2-5|-
CATRTEETQYF
TGTGCCACCAGAACCGAAGAGACCCAGTACTTC
>-|TRBV11-3|TRBJ2-3|TRBD1
CASSLVHGTGLADTQYF
TGTGCCAGCAGCTTAGTCCACGGGACAGGGCTCGCAGATACGCAGTATTTT
>-|TRBV6-1|TRBJ2-1|-
CASSENRAPYNEQFF
TGTGCCAGCAGTGAAAACAGGGCCCCATACAATGAGCAGTTCTTC
>-|TRBV27|TRBJ1-1|TRBD1
CASSSPTGVAFF
TGTGCCAGCAGTTCGCCGACAGGGGTGGCTTTCTTT
>-|TRBV19|TRBJ2-5|TRBD1
CATTGGEAGVQTQYF
TGTGCCACCACAGGGGGCGAGGCCGGGGTACAGACCCAGTACTTC
>-|TRBV4-2|TRBJ2-2|TRBD2
CASRLGLASSTGELFF
TGTGCCAGCAGACTCGGACTAGCGTCTAGCACCGGGGAGCTGTTTTTT
>-|TRBV7-8|TRBJ2-5|-
CASSLTGGGGETQYF
TGTGCCAGCAGCTTAACGGGCGGAGGGGGAGAGACCCAGTACTTC
>-|TRBV7-6|TRBJ2-7|-
CASSLENNLPEQYF
TGTGCCAGCAGCTTAGAAAATAATCTGCCCGAGCAGTACTTC
>-|TRBV7-9|TRBJ2-1|TRBD2
CASSSPSGVSYNEQFF
TGTGCCAGCAGCTCACCTAGCGGGGTATCCTACAATGAGCAGTTCTTC
>-|TRBV2|TRBJ2-7|TRBD2
CASSPGLAVSYEQYF
TGTGCCAGCAGTCCTGGACTAGCGGTAAGCTACGAGCAGTACTTC
>-|TRBV9|TRBJ2-5|TRBD2
CASSITGTSGLETQYF
TGTGCCAGCAGCATTACCGGGACTAGCGGGCTTGAGACCCAGTACTTC
>-|TRBV25-1|TRBJ1-2|-
CASSVSAGYGYTF
TGTGCCAGCAGTGTATCAGCGGGCTATGGCTACACCTTC
>-|TRBV6-5|TRBJ1-3|-
CASTPSPSSGNTIYF
TGTGCCAGCACCCCATCCCCGTCCTCTGGAAACACCATATATTTT
>-|TRBV30|TRBJ2-7|TRBD1
CAWRGPGQGYEQYF
TGTGCCTGGAGGGGTCCGGGACAGGGCTACGAGCAGTACTTC
>few|TRBV7-2|TRBJ2-2|-
CASGDNTGELFF
TGTGCCAGCGGAGACAACACCGGGGAGCTGTTTTTT
>once|TRBV19|TRBJ2-5|-
CASSMGLAYPETQYF
TGTGCCAGTAGTATGGGTCTAGCTTACCCCGAGACCCAGTACTTC
>once|TRBV13|TRBJ1-2|-
CASSSYSGNNYGYTF
TGTGCCAGCAGCTCGTACTCCGGGAATAACTATGGCTACACCTTC
>-|TRBV30|TRBJ2-7|TRBD1
CAWSRDRGYEQYF
TGTGCCTGGAGTAGGGACAGGGGATACGAGCAGTACTTC
>-|TRBV5-1|TRBJ1-6|-
CASSLDFRGNNSPLHF
TGCGCCAGCAGCTTGGACTTTAGGGGGAACAATTCACCCCTCCACTTT
>-|TRBV2|TRBJ1-2|-
CASRPGTLLEDGYTF
TGTGCCAGCAGACCCGGGACACTTCTGGAGGATGGCTACACCTTC
>-|TRBV2|TRBJ2-3|-
CASSERLAITDTQYF
TGTGCCAGCAGTGAAAGGCTGGCCATTACAGATACGCAGTATTTT
>-|TRBV6-1|TRBJ2-7|-
CASSEQGWGAAHYEQYF
TGTGCCAGCAGTGAACAAGGGTGGGGAGCGGCCCACTACGAGCAGTACTTC
>-|TRBV9|TRBJ1-3|-
CASSVAGTPGNTIYF
TGTGCCAGCAGCGTGGCAGGAACACCTGGAAACACCATATATTTT
>-|TRBV7-2|TRBJ1-1|TRBD1
CASSLGSGGGFTEAFF
TGTGCCAGCAGCTTAGGTTCAGGGGGAGGGTTCACTGAAGCTTTCTTT
>-|TRBV7-2|TRBJ2-7|-
CASSLGHTSYEQYF
TGTGCCAGCAGCTTGGGACACACATCCTACGAGCAGTACTTC
>-|TRBV6-5|TRBJ2-1|TRBD2
CASSLAGGPDEQFF
TGTGCCAGCAGTCTAGCGGGAGGGCCGGATGAGCAGTTCTTC
>-|TRBV29-1|TRBJ2-7|TRBD1
CSVANRGSFEQYF
TGCAGCGTTGCGAACAGGGGGAGCTTCGAGCAGTACTTC
>-|TRBV27|TRBJ2-3|-
CASSVLPTDTQYF
TGTGCCAGCAGTGTCCTACCTACAGATACGCAGTATTTT
>once|TRBV25-1|TRBJ2-1|-
CASSVRNEQFF
TGTGCCAGCAGCGTAAGAAATGAGCAGTTCTTC
>once|TRBV6-5|TRBJ2-7|TRBD2
CASSYSRAGGKYEQYF
TGTGCCAGCAGTTACTCGAGGGCGGGGGGAAAATACGAGCAGTACTTC
>-|TRBV2|TRBJ2-2|TRBD2
CASSFTSGRGELFF
TGTGCCAGCAGTTTTACTAGCGGACGCGGGGAGCTGTTTTTT
>-|TRBV4-3|TRBJ2-7|TRBD1
CASSQVTGGDEQYF
TGCGCCAGCAGCCAAGTGACAGGGGGCGACGAGCAGTACTTC
>-|TRBV28|TRBJ2-7|-
CASSMGQSAYEQYF
TGTGCCAGCAGTATGGGACAATCAGCCTACGAGCAGTACTTC
>once|TRBV7-8|TRBJ1-2|TRBD1
CASSPRPGGAQYGYTF
TGTGCCAGCAGCCCGCGCCCAGGGGGCGCCCAGTATGGCTACACCTTC
>-|TRBV5-1|TRBJ2-4|TRBD1
CASSAGGAQNIQYF
TGCGCCAGCAGCGCAGGGGGCGCTCAAAACATTCAGTACTTC
>-|TRBV7-9|TRBJ2-1|TRBD1
CASSLTGQGRDEQFF
TGTGCCAGCAGCTTAACGGGACAGGGGAGGGATGAGCAGTTCTTC
>few|TRBV6-4|TRBJ2-3|TRBD2
CASSSSGASTDTQYF
TGTGCCAGCAGCTCTAGCGGGGCTAGCACAGATACGCAGTATTTT
>-|TRBV28|TRBJ2-5|-
CASSLYPETQYF
TGTGCCAGCAGTTTATACCCCGAGACCCAGTACTTC
>-|TRBV10-3|TRBJ1-2|TRBD1
CAIRNRGHGYTF
TGTGCCATCAGGAACAGGGGACACGGCTACACCTTC